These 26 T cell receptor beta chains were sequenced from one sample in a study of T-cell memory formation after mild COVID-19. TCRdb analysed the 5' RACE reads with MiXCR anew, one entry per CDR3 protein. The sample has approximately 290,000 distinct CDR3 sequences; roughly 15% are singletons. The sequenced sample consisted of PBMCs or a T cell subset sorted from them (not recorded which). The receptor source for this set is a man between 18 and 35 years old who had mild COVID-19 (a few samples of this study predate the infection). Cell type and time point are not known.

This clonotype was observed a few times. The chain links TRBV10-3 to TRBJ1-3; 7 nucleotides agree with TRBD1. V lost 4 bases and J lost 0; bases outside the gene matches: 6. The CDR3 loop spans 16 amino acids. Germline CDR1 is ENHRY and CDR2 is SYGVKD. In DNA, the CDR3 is TGTGCCATCAGTGGAACCGGGACAGCCTCTGGAAACACCATATATTTT. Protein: CAISGTGTASGNTIYF.

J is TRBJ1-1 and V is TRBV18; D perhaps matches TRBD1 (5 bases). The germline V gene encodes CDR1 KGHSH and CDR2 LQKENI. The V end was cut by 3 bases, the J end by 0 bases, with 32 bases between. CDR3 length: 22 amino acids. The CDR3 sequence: CASSPLVGTPAALSTMNTEAFF. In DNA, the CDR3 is TGTGCCAGCTCACCCCTCGTGGGGACGCCAGCCGCGTTGAGCACCATGAACACTGAAGCTTTCTTT. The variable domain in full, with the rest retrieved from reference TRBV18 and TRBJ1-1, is NAGVMQNPRHLVRRRGQEARLRCSPMKGHSHVYWYRQLPEEGLKFMVYLQKENIIDESGMPKERFSAEFPKEGPSILRIQQVVRGDSAAYFCASSPLVGTPAALSTMNTEAFFGQGTRLTVV.

CDR3 nucleotide sequence: TGTGCCAGCAGTTTAACTAGCGGGGGAGGATTAGATACGCAGTATTTT. Its translation is CASSLTSGGGLDTQYF. J is TRBJ2-3 and V is TRBV6-5, with 11 positions matching TRBD2. The J segment lost 5 bases and the V segment lost 4 bases, leaving 8 bases of the junction unmatched. The CDR3 loop spans 16 amino acids. Germline V gene data show CDR1 as MNHEY and CDR2 as SVGAGI.

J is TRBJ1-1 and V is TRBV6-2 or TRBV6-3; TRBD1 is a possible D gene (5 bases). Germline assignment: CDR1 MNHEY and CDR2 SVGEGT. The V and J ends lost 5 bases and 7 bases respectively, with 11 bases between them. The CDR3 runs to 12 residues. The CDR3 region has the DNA TGTGCCAGCAGTGTCGGGGCCGATGAAGCTTTCTTT. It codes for CASSVGADEAFF.

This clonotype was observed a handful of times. DNA of the CDR3: TGCAGCGTTGAGTCCAGCGGGTGGACCGGGGAGCTGTTTTTT. It codes for CSVESSGWTGELFF. This chain connects TRBV29-1 to TRBJ2-2, with D tentatively TRBD2 (6 bases). From germline, CDR1 is SQVTM and CDR2 ANQGSEA. Between the trimmed V and J ends, which lost 3 bases and 5 bases, there was a span of 13 bases. The CDR3 extends over 14 amino acids.

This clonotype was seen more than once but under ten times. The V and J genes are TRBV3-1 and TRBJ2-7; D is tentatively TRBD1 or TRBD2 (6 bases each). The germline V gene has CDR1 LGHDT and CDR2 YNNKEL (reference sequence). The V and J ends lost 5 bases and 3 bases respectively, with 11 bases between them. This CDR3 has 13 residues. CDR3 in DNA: TGTGCCAGCAGCTCCCGGGGGCTCTACGAGCAGTACTTC. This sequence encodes CASSSRGLYEQYF.

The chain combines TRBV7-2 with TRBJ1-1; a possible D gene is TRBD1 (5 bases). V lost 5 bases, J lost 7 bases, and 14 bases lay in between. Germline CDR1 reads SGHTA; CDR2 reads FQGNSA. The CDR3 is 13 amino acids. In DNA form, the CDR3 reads TGTGCCAGCAGCCAGGGATGGGGACTTGAAGCTTTCTTT. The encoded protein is CASSQGWGLEAFF.

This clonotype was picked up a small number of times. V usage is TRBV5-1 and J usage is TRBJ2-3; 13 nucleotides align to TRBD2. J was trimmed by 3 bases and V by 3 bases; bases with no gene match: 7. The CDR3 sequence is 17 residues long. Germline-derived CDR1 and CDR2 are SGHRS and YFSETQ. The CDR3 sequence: CASSSPTSGGRTDTQYF. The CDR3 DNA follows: TGCGCCAGCAGCTCCCCGACTAGCGGGGGGAGAACAGATACGCAGTATTTT.

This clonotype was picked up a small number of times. The DNA of the CDR3 is TGTGCCAGCAGCTTCTCATTCCCCGCGGACCCTACTCCCACTAATGAAAAACTGTTTTTT. Translated, it gives CASSFSFPADPTPTNEKLFF. The rearrangement uses TRBV5-5 and TRBJ1-4; D ambiguous. The CDR3 extends over 20 amino acids. V lost 2 bases to trimming and J lost 2 bases, with 25 bases between them. The germline V gene has CDR1 SGHKS and CDR2 YYEKEE (reference sequence).

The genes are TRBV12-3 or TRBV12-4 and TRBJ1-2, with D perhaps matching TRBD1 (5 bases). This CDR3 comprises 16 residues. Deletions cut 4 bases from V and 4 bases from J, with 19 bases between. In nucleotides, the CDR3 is TGTGCCAGCAGTTCAATCTCGCGGGGACGGGGCTATGGCTACACCTTC. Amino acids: CASSSISRGRGYGYTF.

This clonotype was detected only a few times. This CDR3 is CASSRTGPDTQYF. The CDR3 region has the DNA TGTGCCAGCTCACGGACGGGCCCAGATACGCAGTATTTT. This chain links TRBV18 with TRBJ2-3, with unresolved D. With 4 bases removed from V and 4 bases from J, the gap between germline ends came to 9 bases. The CDR3 length is 13 residues. The germline gives CDR1 KGHSH, CDR2 LQKENI.

The CDR3 bases are TGCAGTGCTGCTAGCAGGGAGACCCAGTACTTC. This sequence encodes CSAASRETQYF. The V gene is TRBV20-1, the J gene TRBJ2-5; tentative D call: TRBD2 (5 bases). Trimming removed 5 bases from V and 5 bases from J, with 9 bases in between. The germline CDR1 and CDR2 sequences are DFQATT and SNEGSKA (reference sequence). The CDR3 sequence is 11 residues long.

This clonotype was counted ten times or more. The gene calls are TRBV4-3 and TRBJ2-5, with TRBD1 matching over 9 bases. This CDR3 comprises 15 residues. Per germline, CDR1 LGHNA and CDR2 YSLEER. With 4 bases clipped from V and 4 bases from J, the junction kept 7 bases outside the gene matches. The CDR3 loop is CASSPQGAEGETQYF. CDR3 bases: TGCGCCAGCAGCCCACAGGGGGCGGAGGGAGAGACCCAGTACTTC.

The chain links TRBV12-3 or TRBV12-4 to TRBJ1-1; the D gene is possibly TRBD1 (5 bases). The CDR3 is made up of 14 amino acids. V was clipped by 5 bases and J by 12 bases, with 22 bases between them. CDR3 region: CASSPSGQTDGSFF. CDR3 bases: TGTGCCAGCAGTCCCTCCGGACAAACTGATGGTTCTTTCTTT.

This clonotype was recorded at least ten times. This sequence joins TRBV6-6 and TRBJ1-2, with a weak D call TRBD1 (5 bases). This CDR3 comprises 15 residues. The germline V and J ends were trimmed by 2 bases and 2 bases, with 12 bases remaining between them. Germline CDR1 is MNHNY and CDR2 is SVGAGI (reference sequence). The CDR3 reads CASSYDPGLNYGYTF. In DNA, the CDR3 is TGTGCCAGCAGTTACGACCCGGGGCTGAACTATGGCTACACCTTC.

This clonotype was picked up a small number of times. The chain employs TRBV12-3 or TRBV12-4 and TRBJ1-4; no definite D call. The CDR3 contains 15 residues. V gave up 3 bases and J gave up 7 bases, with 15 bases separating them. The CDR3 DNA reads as TGTGCCAGCAGTTTCGGCAGGTCCCGAGGTGAAAAACTGTTTTTT. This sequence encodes CASSFGRSRGEKLFF.

In nucleotides, the CDR3 is TGTGCCAGTACTTCCGACAGGGCCTATGAGCAGTTCTTC. This sequence encodes CASTSDRAYEQFF. The chain uses TRBV19 and TRBJ2-1; 7 nucleotides line up with TRBD1. The germline CDR1 and CDR2 sequences are LNHDA and SQIVND (reference sequence). This CDR3 comprises 13 residues. V was pared by 7 bases and J by 8 bases, with 8 bases of the junction left unmatched.

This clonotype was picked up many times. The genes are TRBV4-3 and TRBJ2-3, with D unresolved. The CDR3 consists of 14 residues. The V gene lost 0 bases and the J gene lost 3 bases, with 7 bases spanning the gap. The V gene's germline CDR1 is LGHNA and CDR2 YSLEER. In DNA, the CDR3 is TGCGCCAGCAGCCAAGATCGAGGAACAGATACGCAGTATTTT. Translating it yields CASSQDRGTDTQYF.

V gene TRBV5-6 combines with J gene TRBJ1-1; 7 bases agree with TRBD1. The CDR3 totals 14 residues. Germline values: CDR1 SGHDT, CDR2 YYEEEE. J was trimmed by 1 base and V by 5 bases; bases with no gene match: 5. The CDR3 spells CASSTGQTNTEAFF. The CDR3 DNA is TGTGCCAGCAGTACGGGACAGACGAACACTGAAGCTTTCTTT.

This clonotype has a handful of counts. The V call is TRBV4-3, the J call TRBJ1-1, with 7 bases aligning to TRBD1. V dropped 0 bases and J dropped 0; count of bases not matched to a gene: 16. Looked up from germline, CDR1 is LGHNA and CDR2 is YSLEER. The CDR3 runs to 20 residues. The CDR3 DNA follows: TGCGCCAGCAGCCAAGATAGCGGGACAGTGAAAAGTGGTATGAACACTGAAGCTTTCTTT. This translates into CASSQDSGTVKSGMNTEAFF.

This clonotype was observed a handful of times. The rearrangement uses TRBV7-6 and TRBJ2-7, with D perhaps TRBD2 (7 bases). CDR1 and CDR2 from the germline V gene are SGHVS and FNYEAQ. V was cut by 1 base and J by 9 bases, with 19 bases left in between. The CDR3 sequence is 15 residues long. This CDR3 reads CASSLVAGAQTWQYF. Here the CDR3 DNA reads TGTGCCAGCAGCTTAGTGGCGGGGGCCCAGACTTGGCAGTACTTC.

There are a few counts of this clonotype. CDR3 amino acids: CASSLYTRTGETQYF. In DNA form, the CDR3 reads TGTGCCAGCAGCTTATATACAAGGACCGGCGAGACCCAGTACTTC. The V and J genes are TRBV7-2 and TRBJ2-5; D unclear. Germline V CDR1 and CDR2: SGHTA, FQGNSA. The CDR3 runs to 15 residues. Trimming cost V 2 bases and J 5 bases, with 15 bases left between them.

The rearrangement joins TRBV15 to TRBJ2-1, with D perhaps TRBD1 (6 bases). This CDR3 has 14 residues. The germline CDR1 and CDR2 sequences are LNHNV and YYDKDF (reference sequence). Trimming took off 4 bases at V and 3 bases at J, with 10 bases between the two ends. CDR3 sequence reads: CATSTWTDYNEQFF. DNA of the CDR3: TGTGCCACCAGCACGTGGACAGACTACAATGAGCAGTTCTTC.

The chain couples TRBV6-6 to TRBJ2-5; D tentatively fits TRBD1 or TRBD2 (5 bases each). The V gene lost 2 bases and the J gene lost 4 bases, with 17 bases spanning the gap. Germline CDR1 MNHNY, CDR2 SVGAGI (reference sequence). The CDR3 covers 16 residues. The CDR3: CASSYGTSSLGETQYF. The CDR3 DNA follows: TGTGCCAGCAGTTACGGGACCTCCAGCCTGGGAGAGACCCAGTACTTC.

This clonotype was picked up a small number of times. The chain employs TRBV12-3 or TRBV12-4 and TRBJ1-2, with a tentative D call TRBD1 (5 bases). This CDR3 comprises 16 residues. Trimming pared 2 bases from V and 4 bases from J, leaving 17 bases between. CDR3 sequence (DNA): TGTGCCAGCAGTTTATCGGCGGGGGGAAGGGGCTATGGCTACACCTTC. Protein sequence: CASSLSAGGRGYGYTF.

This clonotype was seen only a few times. This CDR3 is CASSLSPTYEQYV. Here the CDR3 DNA reads TGTGCCAGCAGCTTATCGCCCACCTACGAGCAGTACGTC. This chain links TRBV7-9 with TRBJ2-7; no clear D. The germline V gene has CDR1 SEHNR and CDR2 FQNEAQ (reference sequence). V was shortened by 2 bases and J by 2 bases, with 7 bases between the two germline ends. The CDR3 contains 13 residues.